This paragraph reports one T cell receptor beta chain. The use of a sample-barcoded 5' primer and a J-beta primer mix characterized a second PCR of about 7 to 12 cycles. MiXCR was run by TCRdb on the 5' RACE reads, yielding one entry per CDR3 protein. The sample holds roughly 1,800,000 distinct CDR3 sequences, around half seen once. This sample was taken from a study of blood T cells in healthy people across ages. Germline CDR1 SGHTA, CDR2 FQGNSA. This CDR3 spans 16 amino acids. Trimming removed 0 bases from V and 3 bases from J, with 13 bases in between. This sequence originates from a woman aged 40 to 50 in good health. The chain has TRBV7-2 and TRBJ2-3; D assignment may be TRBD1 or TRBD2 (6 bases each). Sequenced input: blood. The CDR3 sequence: CASSLAGGLATDTQYF. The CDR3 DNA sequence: TGTGCCAGCAGCTTAGCCGGGGGCCTAGCGACAGATACGCAGTATTTT.